Listed here is a single T cell receptor (beta chain). Its specificity is unknown. Described time point: pretreatment peripheral blood. Per patient, between 1 and 8 samples were collected at pretreatment and on-treatment time points. These data belong to a study of PD-L1 blockade in urothelial cancer. Study-level information: Analysis of the blood was performed 3 weeks (second dose) and 6 weeks after treatment start. Study findings and constraints: Enhanced expansion of tumor-associated blood clones at 3 weeks characterized durable-benefit patients.

Looked up from germline, CDR1 is SEHNR and CDR2 is FQNEAQ (reference sequence). This CDR3 contains 18 residues. J lost 6 bases, V lost 7 bases, and 14 bases had no gene match. Data came from immunoSEQ multiplex PCR; TCRdb stores just in-frame clones and leaves some out. In the table there are 45,000 to 50,000 clones, 75% to 90% of which are singletons. The sample was PBMCs, taken around atezolizumab (anti-PD-L1) treatment. The source of this sequence is a man over 45 with urothelial cancer. The V and J genes are TRBV7-9 and TRBJ2-1; TRBD2 aligns across 14 bases. CDR3 in amino acids: CASIRLSGGLAGGNEQFF. Written as DNA, the CDR3 is TGTGCCAGCATAAGATTGAGTGGAGGACTAGCGGGAGGCAATGAGCAGTTCTTC.